The 14 T cell receptor beta chains below all came from one sample that was sequenced in a study of radiotherapy plus CTLA-4 blockade in lung cancer. The protocol was immunoSEQ multiplex PCR, while the TCRdb copy is restricted to in-frame clones and leaves out a portion. The repertoire holds about 39,000 clones, with about four fifths as singletons. This material consisted of peripheral blood, taken from a patient treated with radiotherapy plus ipilimumab. These receptors all stem from a human donor with non-small cell lung cancer that progressed on radiotherapy plus ipilimumab.

This sequence joins TRBV2 and TRBJ2-7, with 7 bases matching TRBD2. With V trimmed by 3 bases and J by 2 bases, 7 bases remained unmatched. The CDR3 runs 15 residues. Germline assignment: CDR1 SNHLY and CDR2 FYNNEI. The CDR3 protein is CASSEASGLTYEQYF. The CDR3 DNA is TGTGCCAGCAGTGAGGCTAGCGGACTAACCTACGAGCAGTACTTC.

This clone has a single count. The chain carries TRBV5-1 and TRBJ2-7; 7 bases match TRBD1. This CDR3 is built from 14 residues. Germline V CDR1 and CDR2: SGHRS, YFSETQ. V was pared by 3 bases and J by 5 bases, with 8 bases of the junction left unmatched. Here the CDR3 reads CASSWTIGGNEQYF. The CDR3 DNA reads as TGCGCCAGCAGCTGGACGATAGGGGGCAACGAGCAGTACTTC.

The chain links TRBV6-6 to TRBJ1-4, with 8 nucleotides matching TRBD1. V dropped 5 bases and J dropped 3; count of bases not matched to a gene: 5. The germline V gene has CDR1 MNHNY and CDR2 SVGAGI (reference sequence). The CDR3 extends over 15 amino acids. The CDR3 sequence is CASSGQGRANEKLFF. CDR3 sequence (DNA): TGTGCCAGCAGTGGACAGGGTCGGGCTAATGAAAAACTGTTTTTT.

This chain links TRBV6-1 with TRBJ2-2; D may be TRBD1 (6 bases). The CDR3 runs to 15 residues. Trimming removed 5 bases at V and 2 bases at J, with 12 bases between. Germline lookup yields CDR1 MNHNS and CDR2 SASEGT. This CDR3 reads CASSSGTLNTGELFF. The DNA of the CDR3 is TGTGCCAGCAGTTCCGGGACACTCAACACCGGGGAGCTGTTTTTT.

This sequence joins TRBV4-1 and TRBJ1-4, with TRBD1 matching 9 bases. Per germline, CDR1 MGHRA and CDR2 YSYEKL. This CDR3 has 15 amino acids. V shed 4 bases, J shed 7 bases, and the junction held 7 bases outside the gene matches. CDR3 in DNA: TGCGCCAGCAGCCCAGTGACGGGACAGGGTGAAAAACTGTTTTTT. This sequence encodes CASSPVTGQGEKLFF.

The chain employs TRBV19 and TRBJ2-1, with TRBD2 matching 16 bases. The CDR3 is made up of 16 amino acids. J was trimmed by 8 bases and V by 4 bases; bases with no gene match: 5. Germline CDR1 LNHDA, CDR2 SQIVND (reference sequence). CDR3 sequence: CASSRTGTSGGDEQFF. The CDR3 DNA is TGTGCCAGTAGTAGGACCGGGACTAGCGGGGGGGATGAGCAGTTCTTC. The variable domain in full, completed from reference TRBV19 and TRBJ2-1, reads DGGITQSPKYLFRKEGQNVTLSCEQNLNHDAMYWYRQDPGQGLRLIYYSQIVNDFQKGDIAEGYSVSREKKESFPLTVTSAQKNPTAFYLCASSRTGTSGGDEQFFGPGTRLTVL.

This clone turned up a few times. The gene calls are TRBV4-1 and TRBJ1-2, with TRBD1 matching 12 bases. The germline V gene encodes CDR1 MGHRA and CDR2 YSYEKL. After removal of 3 bases from V and 5 bases from J, the junction contained 7 bases not matched to a gene. This CDR3 has 16 residues. Written as DNA, the CDR3 is TGCGCCAGCAGCCAGACCGGGACAGGGGGCAGGTATGGCTACACCTTC. It codes for CASSQTGTGGRYGYTF.

In its sample, this clone was seen a few times. The rearrangement joins TRBV5-1 to TRBJ1-5; D possibly corresponds to TRBD1 (5 bases). The V and J ends lost 3 bases and 5 bases respectively, with 12 bases between them. This CDR3 has 14 amino acids. Germline V gives CDR1 SGHRS, CDR2 YFSETQ. DNA for the CDR3: TGCGCCAGCAGCTATGACAGCCTCGATCAGCCCCAGCATTTT. Protein sequence: CASSYDSLDQPQHF.

This clone was seen just once. Germline is not matched at one junction end, which may reflect a read error. V usage is TRBV7-7 and J usage is TRBJ2-3, with D perhaps matching TRBD1 or TRBD2 (6 bases each). Germline V gives CDR1 SSHAT, CDR2 FNYEAQ (reference sequence). The CDR3 loop spans 14 amino acids. CDR3 loop: CASSLGGHADTQYF. In nucleotides, the CDR3 is TGTGCTAGCAGCTTAGGGGGGCACGCAGATACGCAGTATTTT. Supplemented by reference TRBV7-7 and TRBJ2-3, the full variable domain reads GAGVSQSPRYKVTKRGQDVTLRCDPISSHATLYWYQQALGQGPEFLTYFNYEAQPDKSGLPSDRFSAERPEGSISTLTIQRTEQRDSAMYRCASSLGGHADTQYFGPGTRLTVL.

The chain links TRBV5-1 to TRBJ1-1; no reliable D call. The CDR3 consists of 15 residues. V dropped 1 base and J dropped 1 base, with 11 bases sitting between them. Looked up from germline, CDR1 is SGHRS and CDR2 is YFSETQ. The CDR3 loop reads CASSLQGRANTEAFF. CDR3 nucleotide sequence: TGCGCCAGCAGCTTGCAAGGGCGGGCGAACACTGAAGCTTTCTTT.

This clone was counted between two and nine times. This chain joins TRBV19 and TRBJ1-6, with a tentative D call TRBD1 (6 bases). The CDR3 extends over 13 amino acids. Germline values: CDR1 LNHDA, CDR2 SQIVND (reference sequence). Trimming removed 8 bases from V and 4 bases from J, with 9 bases in between. The CDR3 nucleotides are TGTGCCAGTGAGGACAGTTATAATTCACCCCTCCACTTT. This sequence encodes CASEDSYNSPLHF.

This clone has more than one count but fewer than ten. The chain combines TRBV2 with TRBJ1-4, with D hard to call. The V gene's germline CDR1 is SNHLY and CDR2 FYNNEI. Trimming stripped 6 bases from V and 8 bases from J, with 16 bases between. The CDR3 contains 14 residues. CDR3 sequence (DNA): TGTGCCAGCAGAAAGAGGGAAGTAGGAGAAAAACTGTTTTTT. It translates to CASRKREVGEKLFF.

Written as DNA, the CDR3 is TGTGCCAGCAGCCTTGGGACATCTAATTCACCCCTCCACTTT. Encoded protein: CASSLGTSNSPLHF. The chain combines TRBV14 with TRBJ1-6; D may be TRBD1 (6 bases). V was cut by 4 bases and J by 6 bases, with 10 bases left in between. CDR1 and CDR2 (germline): SGHDN, FVKESK. The CDR3 sequence is 14 residues long.

Note on this clone: Relative to the germline gene, one junction end is altered; a read error may explain this. This rearrangement joins TRBV5-6 to TRBJ1-2; D might be TRBD1 (5 bases). This CDR3 spans 16 amino acids. Germline-derived CDR1 and CDR2 are SGHDT and YYEEEE. The CDR3 region is CASTSPGWDSPDGHTF. The CDR3 coding sequence is TGTGCCAGCACCAGTCCGGGGTGGGACTCCCCAGATGGCCACACCTTC.